The sequence of this T cell receptor beta chain was determined in a study of post-analysis software for immune sequencing data. In this sample, this clonotype turned up once. No antigen is known for it. Germline CDR1 and CDR2: SGDLS and YYNGEE. With 0 bases removed from V and 3 bases from J, the gap between germline ends came to 10 bases. The CDR3 has 14 amino acids. Unique-molecular-identifier-tagged TCR beta cDNA libraries were used. cDNA molecules numbering about half a million came from around 0.96 to 9.9 million T cells. Using its own MiXCR run on the PCR reads, TCRdb lists one record per CDR3 protein. Of some 450,000 distinct CDR3 sequences listed, nearly 45% are singletons. The study, taken as a whole, reports: Significantly lower normalized Chao1 diversity was found in patients with multiple sclerosis relative to controls. The study found TRBV5-6, TRBV5-1 and TRBV20-1 among about 5 TRBV segments more frequent in patients than controls. Those samples that were prepared in the same batch co-clustered strongly by F measure.

This clonotype originated in a girl aged 5 to 17 with multiple sclerosis. Material for sequencing was blood. J is TRBJ2-7 and V is TRBV9; no clear D. The CDR3 nucleotides read TGTGCCAGCAGCGTAGATTCATCGAACTACGAGCAGTACTTC. Translating it yields CASSVDSSNYEQYF.